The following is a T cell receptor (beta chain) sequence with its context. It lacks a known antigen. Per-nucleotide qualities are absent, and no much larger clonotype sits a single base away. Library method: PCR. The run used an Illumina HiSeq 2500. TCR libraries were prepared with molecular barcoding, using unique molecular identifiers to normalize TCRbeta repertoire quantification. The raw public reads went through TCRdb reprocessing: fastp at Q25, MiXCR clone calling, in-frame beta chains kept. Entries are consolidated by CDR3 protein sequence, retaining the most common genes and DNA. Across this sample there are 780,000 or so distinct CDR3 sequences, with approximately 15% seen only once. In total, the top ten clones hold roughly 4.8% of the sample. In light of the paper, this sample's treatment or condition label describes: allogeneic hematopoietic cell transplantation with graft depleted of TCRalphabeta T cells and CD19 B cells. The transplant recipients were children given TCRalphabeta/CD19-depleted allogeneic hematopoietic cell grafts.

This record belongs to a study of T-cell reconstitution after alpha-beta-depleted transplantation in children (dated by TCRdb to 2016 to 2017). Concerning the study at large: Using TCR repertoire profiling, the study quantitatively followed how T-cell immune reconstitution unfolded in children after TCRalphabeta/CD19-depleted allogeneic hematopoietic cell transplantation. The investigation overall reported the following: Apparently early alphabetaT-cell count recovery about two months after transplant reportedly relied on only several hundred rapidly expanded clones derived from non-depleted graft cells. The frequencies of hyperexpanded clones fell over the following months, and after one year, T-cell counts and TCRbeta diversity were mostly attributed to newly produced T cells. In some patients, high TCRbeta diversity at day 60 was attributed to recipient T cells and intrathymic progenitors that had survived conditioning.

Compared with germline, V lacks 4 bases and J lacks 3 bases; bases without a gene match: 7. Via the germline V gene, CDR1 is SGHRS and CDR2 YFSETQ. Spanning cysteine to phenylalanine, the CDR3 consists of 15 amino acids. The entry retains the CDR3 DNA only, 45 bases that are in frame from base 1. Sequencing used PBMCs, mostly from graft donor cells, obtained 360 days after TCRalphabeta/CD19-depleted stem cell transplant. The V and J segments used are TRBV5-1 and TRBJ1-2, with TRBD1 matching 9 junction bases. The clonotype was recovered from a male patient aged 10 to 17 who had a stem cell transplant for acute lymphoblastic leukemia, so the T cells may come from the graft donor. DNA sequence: TGCGCCAGCAGCATCGGGACAGGGATCTACTATGGCTACACCTTC. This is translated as CASSIGTGIYYGYTF.